This T cell receptor beta chain comes out of a study of beta chain features in type 1 diabetes. To note about this clone: Its antigen is unknown.

Study results and limitations: Type 1 diabetes patients had TCRB CDR3s that were shorter (moderately but significantly so) in all four CD4+ subsets. Insertions were fewer and deletions more numerous at VDJ junctions in type 1 diabetes patients.

From germline, CDR1 is LGHNA and CDR2 YNFKEQ. V was shortened by 4 bases and J by 1 base, with 19 bases between the two germline ends. The CDR3 spans 17 residues. The investigators reverse transcribed all of the isolated RNA, so they sequenced expressed TCRB transcripts. Generated by immunoSEQ multiplex PCR, the TCRdb table keeps only in-frame clones and is missing some. The table includes 600,000 to 650,000 clones, about a sixth detected once. The rearrangement links TRBV4-2 to TRBJ1-1; the D gene is possibly TRBD1 (6 bases). This TCR was recovered from a man aged 18 to 30 in good health. Sequencing was performed on naive CD4+ T cells from blood. The CDR3 sequence is CASSPHQGKTGNTEAFF. DNA for the CDR3: TGTGCCAGCAGCCCTCACCAAGGGAAGACAGGGAACACTGAAGCTTTCTTT.